This TCR beta chain comes out of a study of T-cell reconstitution after alpha-beta-depleted transplantation in children (dated by TCRdb to the mid-2010s). Background for the entire study: Using TCR repertoire profiling, the study quantitatively followed how T-cell immune reconstitution unfolded in children after TCRalphabeta/CD19-depleted allogeneic hematopoietic cell transplantation.

V lost 4 bases and J lost 9 bases; the stretch between them is 16 bases long. Counted from cysteine to phenylalanine, this CDR3 has 13 amino acids. This entry keeps only the CDR3 DNA: 39 bases, framed from base 1. The germline V gene provides CDR1 SGHRS and CDR2 YFSETQ. The library was produced with PCR. The data were produced on an Illumina HiSeq 2500. TCR library preparation used molecular barcoding, with unique molecular identifiers applied to normalize quantification of the TCRbeta repertoire. TCRdb cleaned the public reads at Q25 with fastp, built clones with MiXCR and kept in-frame beta chains. Rows matching on CDR3 protein sequence are summarized as one entry with the most common DNA and genes. In this sample the table shows 420,000 or so distinct CDR3 sequences, about a tenth of which occur a single time. The ten largest clones take up over 4.5% of the sample. This clonotype occurred a few times. There is no known antigen for this receptor. No clone much larger than this one lies a single base away; base qualities are absent.

The rearrangement combines TRBV5-1 with TRBJ1-2; TRBD1 is perhaps the D gene, given 6 matching bases. This sample comprised PBMCs from the stem cell graft donor, obtained from the stem cell graft. The TCR comes from a human donor who donated a stem cell graft to a child with acute myeloid leukemia. Here is the DNA: TGCGCCAGCAGCCGAGGAGAAGGGGGAAGCTACACCTTC. Its translation is CASSRGEGGSYTF.